In this sample, the clone carrying this T cell receptor (beta chain) turned up a few times. What it recognizes is unknown. This sample was taken from a study of CD8 T cells in ankylosing spondylitis. Study-level points and caveats: For ankylosing spondylitis blood, a TCR beta motif of 7 or 8 highly homologous variants appeared characteristic. Researchers reportedly found disease-linked clones significantly enriched in matched ankylosing spondylitis synovial fluid.

The CDR3 length is 13 residues. Looked up from germline, CDR1 is SQVTM and CDR2 is ANQGSEA. V lost 6 bases to trimming and J lost 3 bases, with 11 bases between them. Quantitative 5'-RACE with molecular barcodes was used to make the TCR beta libraries. MiXCR, applied by TCRdb to the 5' RACE reads, yields one record per CDR3 protein. The sample has 350,000 to 400,000 distinct CDR3 sequences, approximately 22% seen once. The sequenced sample was blood, either unsorted or a sorted T cell fraction (not recorded which). The sequence was obtained from a male donor with ankylosing spondylitis or in good health (not recorded which). The chain carries TRBV29-1 and TRBJ2-2, with a tentative D call TRBD1 (6 bases). This chain's CDR3 is CSVTRQDTGELFF. The DNA of the CDR3 is TGCAGCGTCACCCGACAGGACACCGGGGAGCTGTTTTTT.